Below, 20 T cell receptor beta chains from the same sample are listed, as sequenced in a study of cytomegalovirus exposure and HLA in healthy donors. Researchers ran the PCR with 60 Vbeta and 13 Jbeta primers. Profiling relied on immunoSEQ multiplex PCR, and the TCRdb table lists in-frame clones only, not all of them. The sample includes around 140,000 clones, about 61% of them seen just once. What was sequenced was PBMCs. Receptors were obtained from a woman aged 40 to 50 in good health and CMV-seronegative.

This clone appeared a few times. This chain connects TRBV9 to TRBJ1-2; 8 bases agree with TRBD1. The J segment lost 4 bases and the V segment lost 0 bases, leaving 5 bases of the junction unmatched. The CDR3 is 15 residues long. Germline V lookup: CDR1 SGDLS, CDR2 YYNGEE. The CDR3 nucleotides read TGTGCCAGCAGCGTAGCTCCAGACAGGGGCTATGGCTACACCTTC. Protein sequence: CASSVAPDRGYGYTF.

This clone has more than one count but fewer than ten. The CDR3 region is CAWSKWDRGYTIYF. The CDR3 DNA sequence: TGTGCCTGGAGTAAATGGGACAGGGGGTACACCATATATTTT. This chain uses TRBV30 with TRBJ1-3; 11 bases align to TRBD1. Germline V lookup: CDR1 GTSNPN, CDR2 SVGIG (reference sequence). CDR3 size: 14 residues. Unmatched junction bases numbered 5, after V lost 2 bases and J lost 8 bases.

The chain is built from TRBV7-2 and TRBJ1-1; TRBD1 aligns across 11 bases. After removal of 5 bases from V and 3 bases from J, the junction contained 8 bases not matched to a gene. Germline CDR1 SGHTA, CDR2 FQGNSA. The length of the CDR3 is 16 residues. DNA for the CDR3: TGTGCCAGCAGCCCGGGGACAGGGGGTGGGTACACTGAAGCTTTCTTT. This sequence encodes CASSPGTGGGYTEAFF.

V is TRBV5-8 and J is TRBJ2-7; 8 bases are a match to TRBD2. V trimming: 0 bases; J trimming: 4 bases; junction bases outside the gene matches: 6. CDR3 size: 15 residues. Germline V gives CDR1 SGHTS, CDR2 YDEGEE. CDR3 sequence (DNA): TGTGCCAGCAGCTTGGCGAGCGGGGGATTTTACGAGCAGTACTTC. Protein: CASSLASGGFYEQYF.

CDR3 amino acids: CASSYGQGIDGYTF. The CDR3 DNA reads TGTGCCAGCAGTTACGGACAGGGGATTGATGGCTACACCTTC. The rearrangement joins TRBV6-5 to TRBJ1-2; 9 nucleotides match TRBD1. CDR1 is MNHEY, CDR2 SVGAGI, per germline. J was trimmed by 6 bases and V by 2 bases; bases with no gene match: 4. The CDR3 has 14 amino acids.

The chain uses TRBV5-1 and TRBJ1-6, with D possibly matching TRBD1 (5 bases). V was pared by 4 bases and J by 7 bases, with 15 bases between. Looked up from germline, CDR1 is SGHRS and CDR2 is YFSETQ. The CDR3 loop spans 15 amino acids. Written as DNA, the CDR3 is TGCGCCAGCAGCCCCGGGGGGGGTGCCAATTCACCCCTCCACTTT. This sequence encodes CASSPGGGANSPLHF.

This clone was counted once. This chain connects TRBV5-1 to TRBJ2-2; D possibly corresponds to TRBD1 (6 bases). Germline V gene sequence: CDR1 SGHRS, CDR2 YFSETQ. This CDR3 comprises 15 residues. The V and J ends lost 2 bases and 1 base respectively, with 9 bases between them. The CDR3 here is CASSFGTMNTGELFF. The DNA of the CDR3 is TGCGCCAGCAGCTTCGGGACAATGAACACCGGGGAGCTGTTTTTT.

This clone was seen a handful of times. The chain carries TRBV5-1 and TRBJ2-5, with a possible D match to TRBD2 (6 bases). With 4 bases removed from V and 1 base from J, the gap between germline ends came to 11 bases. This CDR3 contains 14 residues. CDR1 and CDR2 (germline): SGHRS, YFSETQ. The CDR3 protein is CASSPQTSQETQYF. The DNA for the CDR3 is TGCGCCAGCAGCCCCCAGACTAGCCAAGAGACCCAGTACTTC.

The CDR3 sequence: CASRRQANEQFF. CDR3 bases: TGTGCCAGCAGGAGACAGGCCAATGAGCAGTTCTTC. This rearrangement joins TRBV6-5 to TRBJ2-1; weak D call: TRBD1 (6 bases). Per the germline V gene, CDR1 is MNHEY and CDR2 is SVGAGI. The CDR3 consists of 12 residues. V lost 6 bases, J lost 6 bases, and 9 bases lay in between.

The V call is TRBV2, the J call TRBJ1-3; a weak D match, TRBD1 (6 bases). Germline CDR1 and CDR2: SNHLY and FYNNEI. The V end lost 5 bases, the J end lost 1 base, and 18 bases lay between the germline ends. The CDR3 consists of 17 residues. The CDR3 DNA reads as TGTGCCAGCAGTTACACCGGGGGGCGACCATCTGGAAACACCATATATTTT. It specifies CASSYTGGRPSGNTIYF.

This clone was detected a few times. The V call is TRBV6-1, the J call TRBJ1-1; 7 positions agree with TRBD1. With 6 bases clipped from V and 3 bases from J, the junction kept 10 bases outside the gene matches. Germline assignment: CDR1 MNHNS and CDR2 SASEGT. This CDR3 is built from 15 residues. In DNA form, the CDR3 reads TGTGCCAGCAGAAATCGACAGGGTAGGCACACTGAAGCTTTCTTT. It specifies CASRNRQGRHTEAFF.

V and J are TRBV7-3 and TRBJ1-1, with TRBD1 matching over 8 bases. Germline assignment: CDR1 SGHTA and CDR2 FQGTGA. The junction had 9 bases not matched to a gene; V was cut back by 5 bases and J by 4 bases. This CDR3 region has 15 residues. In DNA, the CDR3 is TGTGCCAGCAGCCCGAACCCCGGGACAGGCACTGAAGCTTTCTTT. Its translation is CASSPNPGTGTEAFF.

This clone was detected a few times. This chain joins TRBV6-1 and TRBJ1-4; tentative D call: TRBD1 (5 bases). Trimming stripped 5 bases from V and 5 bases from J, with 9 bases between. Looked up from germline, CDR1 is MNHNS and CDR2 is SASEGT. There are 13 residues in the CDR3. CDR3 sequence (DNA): TGTGCCAGCAGTCAGGGCCGGAATGAAAAACTGTTTTTT. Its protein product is CASSQGRNEKLFF.

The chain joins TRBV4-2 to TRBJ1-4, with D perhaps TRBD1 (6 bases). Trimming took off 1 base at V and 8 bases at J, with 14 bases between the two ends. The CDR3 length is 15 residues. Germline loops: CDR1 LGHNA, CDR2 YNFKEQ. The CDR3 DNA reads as TGTGCCAGCAGCCAAGGAGGGGGGGCCGACGAAAAACTGTTTTTT. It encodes CASSQGGGADEKLFF.

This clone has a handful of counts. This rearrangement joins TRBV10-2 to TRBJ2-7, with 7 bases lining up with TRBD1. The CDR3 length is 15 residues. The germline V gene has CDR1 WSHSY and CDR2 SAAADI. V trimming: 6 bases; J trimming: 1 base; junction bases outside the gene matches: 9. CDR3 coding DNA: TGCGCCAGCAGCTGGGGGACAGTAAGATCCTACGAGCAGTACTTC. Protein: CASSWGTVRSYEQYF.

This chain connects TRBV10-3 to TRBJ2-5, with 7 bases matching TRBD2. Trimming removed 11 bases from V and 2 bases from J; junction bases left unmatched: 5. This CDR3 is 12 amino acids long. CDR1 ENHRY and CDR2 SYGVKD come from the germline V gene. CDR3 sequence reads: CAARTRQETQYF. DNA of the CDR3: TGTGCCGCTAGGACTAGGCAAGAGACCCAGTACTTC.

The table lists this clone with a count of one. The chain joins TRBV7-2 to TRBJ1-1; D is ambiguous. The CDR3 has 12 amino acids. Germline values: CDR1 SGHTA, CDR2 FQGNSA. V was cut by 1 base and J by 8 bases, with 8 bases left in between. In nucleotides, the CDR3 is TGTGCCAGCAGCTTAGTCTATCCCGAAGCTTTCTTT. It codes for CASSLVYPEAFF. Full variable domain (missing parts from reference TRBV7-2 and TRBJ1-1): GAGVSQSPSNKVTEKGKDVELRCDPISGHTALYWYRQSLGQGLEFLIYFQGNSAPDKSGLPSDRFSAERTGGSVSTLTIQRTQQEDSAVYLCASSLVYPEAFFGQGTRLTVV.

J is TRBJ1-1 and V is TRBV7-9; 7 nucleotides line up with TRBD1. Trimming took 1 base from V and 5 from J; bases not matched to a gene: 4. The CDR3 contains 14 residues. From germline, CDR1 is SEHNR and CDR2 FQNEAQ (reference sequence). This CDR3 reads CASSLEGAWTEAFF. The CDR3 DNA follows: TGTGCCAGCAGCTTAGAGGGGGCTTGGACTGAAGCTTTCTTT.

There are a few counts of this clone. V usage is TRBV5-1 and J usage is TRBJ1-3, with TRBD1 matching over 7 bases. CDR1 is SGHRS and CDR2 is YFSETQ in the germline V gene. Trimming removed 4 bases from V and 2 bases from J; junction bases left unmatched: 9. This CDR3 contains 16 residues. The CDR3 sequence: CASSPAGTVPGNTIYF. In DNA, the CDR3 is TGCGCCAGCAGCCCCGCCGGGACAGTACCTGGAAACACCATATATTTT.

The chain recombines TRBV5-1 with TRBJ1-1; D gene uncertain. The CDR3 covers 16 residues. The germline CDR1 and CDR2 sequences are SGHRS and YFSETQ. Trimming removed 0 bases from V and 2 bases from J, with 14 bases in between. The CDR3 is CASSLGTRAGNTEAFF. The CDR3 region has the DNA TGCGCCAGCAGCTTGGGTACAAGGGCGGGAAACACTGAAGCTTTCTTT.